A selection of T cell receptor beta chains follows, all from one sample in a study of T cells in pancreatic ductal adenocarcinoma. The method was immunoSEQ multiplex PCR; TCRdb's version includes in-frame clones alone and lacks a portion of them. Among about 97,000 clones listed, roughly 95% were seen once. Sequenced sample: PBMCs. The receptor source for this set is a human donor with pancreatic ductal adenocarcinoma. Both conserved end residues are part of each CDR3. Clone size is not always given. Where it is, it says once, few, many or a class for expanded clones.

CDR3 length: 13
V gene: TRBV16
clone size: -
J gene: TRBJ1-5
CDR3 protein: CASRSAGNQPQHF

CDR3 length: 16
V gene: TRBV27
clone size: -
J gene: TRBJ2-4
CDR3 protein: CASSAISGTGENIQYF

CDR3 length: 17
V gene: TRBV18
clone size: -
J gene: TRBJ1-2
CDR3 protein: CASSPGDRASSNYGYTF

CDR3 length: 12
V gene: TRBV29-1
clone size: -
J gene: TRBJ1-4
CDR3 protein: CSVGGQNEKLFF

CDR3 length: 11
V gene: TRBV10-3
clone size: -
J gene: TRBJ2-5
CDR3 protein: CAISAEETQYF

CDR3 length: 16
V gene: TRBV4-3
clone size: -
J gene: TRBJ2-7
CDR3 protein: CASSQGVRGGPYEQYF

CDR3 length: 14
V gene: TRBV28
clone size: -
J gene: TRBJ2-7
CDR3 protein: CASRPQGGTYEQYF

CDR3 length: 13
V gene: TRBV5-8
clone size: -
J gene: TRBJ2-3
CDR3 protein: CASKRTLAHTQYF

CDR3 length: 13
V gene: TRBV30
clone size: -
J gene: TRBJ1-1
CDR3 protein: CAWSVYPYTEAFF

CDR3 length: 14
V gene: TRBV2
clone size: -
J gene: TRBJ2-5
CDR3 protein: CASEPIGYQETQYF

CDR3 length: 16
V gene: TRBV7-6
clone size: -
J gene: TRBJ2-2
CDR3 protein: CASSGGTSGNTGELFF

CDR3 length: 15
V gene: TRBV30
clone size: -
J gene: TRBJ2-7
CDR3 protein: CAWKMEDREDTRQYF

CDR3 length: 10
V gene: TRBV18
clone size: -
J gene: TRBJ1-5
CDR3 protein: CASCYQPQHF

CDR3 length: 12
V gene: TRBV7-6
clone size: once
J gene: TRBJ2-5
CDR3 protein: CASSRPRSTQYF

CDR3 length: 13
V gene: TRBV27
clone size: once
J gene: TRBJ2-1
CDR3 protein: CASSLREGDEQFF

CDR3 length: 15
V gene: TRBV7-6
clone size: -
J gene: TRBJ2-1
CDR3 protein: CASSLETSGRGAQFF

CDR3 length: 11
V gene: TRBV30
clone size: once
J gene: TRBJ1-3
CDR3 protein: CAWSGGNTIYF

CDR3 length: 16
V gene: TRBV25-1
clone size: -
J gene: TRBJ2-7
CDR3 protein: CASSEFVQGDHYEQYF

CDR3 length: 14
V gene: TRBV6-5
clone size: -
J gene: TRBJ2-1
CDR3 protein: CASSYDRGDNEQFF

CDR3 length: 14
V gene: TRBV28
clone size: -
J gene: TRBJ2-4
CDR3 protein: CASRKRLAKNIQYF

CDR3 length: 14
V gene: TRBV15
clone size: -
J gene: TRBJ2-1
CDR3 protein: CATGRDRGGNEQFF

CDR3 length: 11
V gene: TRBV20-1
clone size: once
J gene: TRBJ1-1
CDR3 protein: CTPREHTEAFF

CDR3 length: 14
V gene: TRBV7-2
clone size: -
J gene: TRBJ2-7
CDR3 protein: CASSLEVHNYEQYF

CDR3 length: 17
V gene: TRBV18
clone size: -
J gene: TRBJ2-3
CDR3 protein: CASSPNILREGRPTQYF

CDR3 length: 12
V gene: TRBV9
clone size: -
J gene: TRBJ2-3
CDR3 protein: CASSVAGDTQYF

CDR3 length: 13
V gene: TRBV27
clone size: -
J gene: TRBJ2-1
CDR3 protein: CASRGSSWNEQFF

CDR3 length: 14
V gene: TRBV5-6
clone size: -
J gene: TRBJ2-2
CDR3 protein: CASSPGTGNRELFF

CDR3 length: 16
V gene: TRBV27
clone size: -
J gene: TRBJ2-7
CDR3 protein: CASSLWAAGVQGEQYF

CDR3 length: 15
V gene: TRBV5-1
clone size: -
J gene: TRBJ1-3
CDR3 protein: CASSFDGDSGNTIYF

CDR3 length: 14
V gene: TRBV11-2
clone size: -
J gene: TRBJ2-7
CDR3 protein: CASSGPGGGAEQYF

CDR3 length: 15
V gene: TRBV28
clone size: -
J gene: TRBJ2-7
CDR3 protein: CASSFMGQLTYEQYF

CDR3 length: 15
V gene: TRBV27
clone size: -
J gene: TRBJ2-7
CDR3 protein: CASRTLTGTEREQYF

CDR3 length: 15
V gene: TRBV5-4
clone size: -
J gene: TRBJ2-5
CDR3 protein: CASSLTGGYQETQYF

CDR3 length: 14
V gene: TRBV6-6
clone size: once
J gene: TRBJ1-1
CDR3 protein: CASSYGGGWAEAFF

CDR3 length: 14
V gene: TRBV7-2
clone size: once
J gene: TRBJ2-5
CDR3 protein: CANAVAGGLYTQYF

CDR3 length: 16
V gene: TRBV5-1
clone size: -
J gene: TRBJ2-1
CDR3 protein: CASSPLTRSSYNEQFF

CDR3 length: 16
V gene: TRBV4-3
clone size: -
J gene: TRBJ2-7
CDR3 protein: CASSPSFERHSYEQYF

CDR3 length: 14
V gene: TRBV6-1
clone size: -
J gene: TRBJ2-7
CDR3 protein: CASLTGVNSYEQYF

CDR3 length: 12
V gene: TRBV5-1
clone size: -
J gene: TRBJ2-1
CDR3 protein: CASVGLSNEQFF

CDR3 length: 10
V gene: TRBV6-1
clone size: -
J gene: TRBJ2-7
CDR3 protein: CASRRAEQYF

CDR3 length: 14
V gene: TRBV10-2
clone size: -
J gene: TRBJ1-5
CDR3 protein: CATFSGQRGQPQHF

CDR3 length: 14
V gene: TRBV30
clone size: -
J gene: TRBJ2-6
CDR3 protein: CAWDRGAGANVLTF

CDR3 length: 13
V gene: TRBV7-2
clone size: -
J gene: TRBJ2-1
CDR3 protein: CASSLGQYNEQFF

CDR3 length: 14
V gene: TRBV7-2
clone size: -
J gene: TRBJ2-7
CDR3 protein: CASSSQPGGHEQYF

CDR3 length: 16
V gene: TRBV9
clone size: -
J gene: TRBJ2-7
CDR3 protein: CASSEGLLAGVNEQYF

CDR3 length: 11
V gene: TRBV29-1
clone size: -
J gene: TRBJ2-1
CDR3 protein: CSVEDPGLVLF

CDR3 length: 15
V gene: TRBV15
clone size: -
J gene: TRBJ2-6
CDR3 protein: CATSRARTGANVLTF

CDR3 length: 14
V gene: TRBV7-3
clone size: -
J gene: TRBJ2-1
CDR3 protein: CASSGGQGWNEQFF

CDR3 length: 12
V gene: TRBV30
clone size: -
J gene: TRBJ2-5
CDR3 protein: CALASGRETQYF

CDR3 length: 17
V gene: TRBV9
clone size: -
J gene: TRBJ2-1
CDR3 protein: CASSFRTSRSSYNEQFF

CDR3 length: 15
V gene: TRBV13
clone size: -
J gene: TRBJ2-7
CDR3 protein: CASSLGRGGFYEQYF

CDR3 length: 16
V gene: TRBV5-4
clone size: -
J gene: TRBJ2-3
CDR3 protein: CASSRRLAGVSDTQYF

CDR3 length: 13
V gene: TRBV2
clone size: -
J gene: TRBJ1-1
CDR3 protein: CARNRGGNTEAFF

CDR3 length: 12
V gene: TRBV29-1
clone size: -
J gene: TRBJ1-1
CDR3 protein: CSIGGGITEAFF

CDR3 length: 14
V gene: TRBV2
clone size: -
J gene: TRBJ2-3
CDR3 protein: CATPLGGPSDTQYF

CDR3 length: 14
V gene: TRBV15
clone size: once
J gene: TRBJ1-2
CDR3 protein: CATSADRGGYGYTF

CDR3 length: 15
V gene: TRBV15
clone size: -
J gene: TRBJ2-3
CDR3 protein: CATSRDPAATDTQYF

CDR3 length: 16
V gene: TRBV18
clone size: -
J gene: TRBJ2-5
CDR3 protein: CASSPRYLGGQETQYF

CDR3 length: 16
V gene: TRBV28
clone size: few
J gene: TRBJ1-4
CDR3 protein: CASSLDVTGTNEKLFF